The clone carrying this TCR beta chain has a count of ten or more. TCR beta CDR3 sequences were amplified from RNA transcripts. The TCR CDR3 first-round RT-PCR relied on the HTBI primer set. One entry per CDR3 protein, called by TCRdb with MiXCR from the multiplex PCR reads. The sample includes about 360,000 distinct CDR3 sequences, less than 15% seen only once; the top ten take 9.2%. Over 18 months, lack of ophthalmopathy progression marked Graves' hyperthyroidism as stable. The source of the sample is a study of T cells in Graves' hyperthyroidism and ophthalmopathy. The length of the CDR3 is 14 residues. Germline CDR1 and CDR2: SGHRS and YFSETQ. Between the trimmed V and J ends, which lost 2 bases and 4 bases, there was a span of 13 bases.

The receptor was isolated from a woman aged 18-29 years with Graves' hyperthyroidism. The V call is TRBV5-1, the J call TRBJ2-7; possible D gene TRBD2, 5 bases. The sample consisted of blood. In nucleotides, the CDR3 is TGCGCCAGCAGCTTTATAGGGAGCGCGTACGAGCAGTACTTC. Its translation is CASSFIGSAYEQYF.